A selection of T cell receptor beta chains follows, all from one sample in a study of T cell responses to AZD1222 COVID-19 vaccine. The assay was immunoSEQ multiplex PCR, and TCRdb's table has in-frame clones only and misses some. The data hold 100,000 to 150,000 clones, with about 82% observed a single time. Material: peripheral blood, obtained on day 0 of AZD1222 vaccination. The receptors stem from an adult in good health. Each CDR3 is given with its conserved first and last residue. Fields, in order: V gene, D gene, J gene, clone size, CDR3 DNA, CDR3 protein. A D gene is named only where the DNA matches it firmly. The listing skips clone size in some rows; elsewhere it reads once, few, many or a size class.

>TRBV5-1|NA|TRBJ2-7|NA
TGCGCCAGCAGCTTGACCGGACAGACCTACGAGCAGTACTTC
CASSLTGQTYEQYF
>TRBV6-4|NA|TRBJ1-6|NA
TGTGCCAGCAGTGAAGGAATTCGTTCACCCCTCCACTTT
CASSEGIRSPLHF
>TRBV14|NA|TRBJ2-1|NA
TGTGCCAGCAGCCAGGGACTCTACAATGAGCAGTTCTTC
CASSQGLYNEQFF
>TRBV20-1|TRBD2|TRBJ2-1|NA
TGCAGTGCTAGTGGGACTAGCGGGATCGATGAGCAGTTCTTC
CSASGTSGIDEQFF
>TRBV11-3|NA|TRBJ2-5|NA
TGTGCCAGCAGCTTAAGCACAGGGTTCGTTGGGGAGACCCAGTACTTC
CASSLSTGFVGETQYF
>TRBV9|TRBD1|TRBJ2-1|NA
TGTGCCAGCAGCACTTTCAGAGGGACAGGGGTCGTTCGGGAGCAGTTCTTC
CASSTFRGTGVVREQFF
>TRBV27|NA|TRBJ1-6|NA
TGTGCCAGCAGTTTTTTAGGGTATAATTCACCCCTCCACTTT
CASSFLGYNSPLHF
>TRBV29-1|TRBD2|TRBJ2-1|NA
TGCAGCGCTTCCGGGACTAGCGCATTAAGCTCCTACAATGAGCAGTTCTTC
CSASGTSALSSYNEQFF
>TRBV10-3|TRBD1|TRBJ1-2|few
TGTGCCATCAGTGAACAGGGGTATTCTAGTAACTATGGCTACACCTTC
CAISEQGYSSNYGYTF
>TRBV13|NA|TRBJ2-5|NA
TGTGCCAGCAGCTTAGGGGACAGAATCCAAGAGACCCAGTACTTC
CASSLGDRIQETQYF
>TRBV7-2|NA|TRBJ1-2|NA
TGTGCCAGCAGCCCCCGGGCCTCCCCCGTCTATGGCTACACCTTC
CASSPRASPVYGYTF
>TRBV13|TRBD1|TRBJ2-2|NA
TGTGCCAGCAGCTCACAGGGGACCGGGGAGCTGTTTTTT
CASSSQGTGELFF
>TRBV5-4|NA|TRBJ1-2|NA
TGTGCCAGCAGCTCACAGGGAAGATTCTATGGCTACACCTTC
CASSSQGRFYGYTF
>TRBV11-2|TRBD1|TRBJ1-2|once
TGTGCCAGCAGCCGGGACAGGGGAAGCGGCTACACCTTC
CASSRDRGSGYTF
>TRBV3-1/TRBV3-2|NA|TRBJ2-2|NA
TGTGCCAGCAGCCAAGATTTCTCAGGGGCCGGGGAGCTGTTTTTT
CASSQDFSGAGELFF
>TRBV7-9|NA|TRBJ1-1|NA
TGTGCCAGCAGCGGGCCAAGAAGGTGGGAAGATACTGAAGCTTTCTTT
CASSGPRRWEDTEAFF
>TRBV25-1|NA|TRBJ2-7|NA
TGTGCCAGCACCGGGACAAACTACAAAGAGCAGTACTTC
CASTGTNYKEQYF
>TRBV4-3|TRBD1|TRBJ1-6|NA
TGCGCCAGCAGCCAACAAGGACAGGGAGACTTTTCACCCCTCCACTTT
CASSQQGQGDFSPLHF
>TRBV5-1|TRBD2|TRBJ2-5|NA
TGCGCCAGCAGCTTGGCGGGGACTAGCGAAGAGACCCAGTACTTC
CASSLAGTSEETQYF
>TRBV10-3|TRBD2|TRBJ2-6|NA
TGTGCCATCCAGCGGGAGTTCTCTGGGGCCAACGTCCTGACTTTC
CAIQREFSGANVLTF
>TRBV9|NA|TRBJ2-1|NA
TGTGCCAGCAGCCCCAGTAGTCTGCAGGGCTCAGTTGGTGAGCAGTTCTTC
CASSPSSLQGSVGEQFF
>TRBV11-2|NA|TRBJ1-1|NA
TGTGCCAGCAGCTTCGTCGCAGGGGTGAACACTGAAGCTTTCTTT
CASSFVAGVNTEAFF
>TRBV6-5|NA|TRBJ2-2|NA
TGTGCCAGCAACGGGGACACCGGGGAGCTGTTTTTT
CASNGDTGELFF